Each of the 15 T cell receptor beta chains below was sequenced from the same sample in a study of Ad26.COV2.S vaccination and SARS-CoV-2 variants. The sample's treatment: around 19 received Ad26.COV2.S at low or high dose, single or two shots; 5 received placebo; per-sample allocation not given. Sampling was performed 63 days after the first vaccine or placebo injection. The protocol was immunoSEQ multiplex PCR, while the TCRdb copy is restricted to in-frame clones and leaves out a portion. The sample holds hundreds of thousands of clones; 85% to 90% are singletons and the top ten take about 2.5%. The specimen comprised peripheral blood, sampled in a trial of Ad26.COV2.S vaccine versus placebo. Every receptor here comes from a person between 18 and 65 years old who received the Ad26.COV2.S COVID-19 vaccine or a placebo.

The chain links TRBV5-4 to TRBJ2-6; D gene unclear. The CDR3 is 13 amino acids. Germline loops: CDR1 SGHNT, CDR2 YYREEE (reference sequence). Trimming cost V 1 base and J 3 bases, with 2 bases left between them. Here the CDR3 DNA reads TGTGCCAGCAGCTTGTTTGGGGCCAACGTCCTGACTTTC. Amino acid sequence: CASSLFGANVLTF.

The CDR3 protein is CASSLSRTDTQYF. The CDR3 DNA reads as TGTGCCAGCAGCTTGAGCCGGACAGATACGCAGTATTTT. The chain carries TRBV5-8 and TRBJ2-3; D not certain. V gave up 1 base and J gave up 3 bases, with 6 bases separating them. The CDR3 extends over 13 amino acids. Germline V gene sequence: CDR1 SGHTS, CDR2 YDEGEE.

This chain uses TRBV6-4 with TRBJ1-1, with unresolved D. CDR3 length: 13 amino acids. V dropped 4 bases and J dropped 1 base, with 7 bases sitting between them. From germline, CDR1 is MRHNA and CDR2 SNTAGT. CDR3 sequence (DNA): TGTGCCAGCAGTGTTCGACAGAACACTGAAGCTTTCTTT. The encoded protein is CASSVRQNTEAFF.

The chain combines TRBV2 with TRBJ1-6; D is possibly TRBD1 (5 bases). The V end was cut by 4 bases, the J end by 10 bases, with 14 bases between. Germline lookup yields CDR1 SNHLY and CDR2 FYNNEI. The CDR3 is made up of 14 amino acids. CDR3 sequence (DNA): TGTGCCAGCAGTGTAGCGGGTGAGGGGTCACCCCTCCACTTT. Translation gives CASSVAGEGSPLHF. Supplemented by reference TRBV2 and TRBJ1-6, the full variable domain reads EPEVTQTPSHQVTQMGQEVILRCVPISNHLYFYWYRQILGQKVEFLVSFYNNEISEKSEIFDDQFSVERPDGSNFTLKIRSTKLEDSAMYFCASSVAGEGSPLHFGNGTRLTVT.

The chain uses TRBV6-6 and TRBJ1-2; 8 bases align to TRBD1. This CDR3 spans 14 amino acids. Per germline, CDR1 MNHNY and CDR2 SVGAGI (reference sequence). The V segment lost 2 bases and the J segment 6 bases; nucleotides outside the gene matches: 5. The CDR3 sequence: CASSYKGQGHGYTF. The CDR3 region has the DNA TGTGCCAGCAGTTACAAAGGACAGGGTCATGGCTACACCTTC.

V is TRBV7-2 and J is TRBJ1-6; D may be TRBD1 (5 bases). The germline gives CDR1 SGHTA, CDR2 FQGNSA. This CDR3 has 18 residues. V lost 5 bases, J lost 0 bases, and 17 bases lay in between. The CDR3 region is CASSHPRPGSSYNSPLHF. The CDR3 DNA is TGTGCCAGCAGCCACCCCCGGCCAGGGAGCTCCTATAATTCACCCCTCCACTTT.

The chain uses TRBV4-3 and TRBJ1-3, with D uncertain. V was shortened by 4 bases and J by 0 bases, with 16 bases between the two germline ends. CDR3 length: 17 amino acids. The germline CDR1 and CDR2 sequences are LGHNA and YSLEER. In DNA, the CDR3 is TGCGCCAGCAGCCCCATCGGGCCATCTAACTCTGGAAACACCATATATTTT. Translating gives CASSPIGPSNSGNTIYF.

CDR3 sequence (DNA): TGTGCCTGGAGTGTACAAAACAGGGGAAGCGGTCAGCCCCAGCATTTT. This translates into CAWSVQNRGSGQPQHF. The chain couples TRBV30 to TRBJ1-5; TRBD1 aligns across 7 bases. The CDR3 has 16 residues. Germline V gene data show CDR1 as GTSNPN and CDR2 as SVGIG (reference sequence). V shed 0 bases, J shed 6 bases, and the junction held 11 bases outside the gene matches. Combining the CDR3 with reference TRBV30 and TRBJ1-5 gives the whole variable domain SQTIHQWPATLVQPVGSPLSLECTVEGTSNPNLYWYRQAAGRGLQLLFYSVGIGQISSEVPQNLSASRPQDRQFILSSKKLLLSDSGFYLCAWSVQNRGSGQPQHFGDGTRLSIL.

This clone was seen once. The chain recombines TRBV6-2 or TRBV6-3 with TRBJ2-2, with TRBD2 matching over 13 bases. Germline assignment: CDR1 MNHEY and CDR2 SVGEGT. The CDR3 covers 18 residues. Trimming at V came to 2 bases and at J to 2 bases, leaving 5 bases not matched to a gene. The CDR3 sequence is CASSYPRTSGSNTGELFF. The CDR3 DNA sequence: TGTGCCAGCAGTTACCCGAGGACTAGCGGGAGCAACACCGGGGAGCTGTTTTTT.

The chain uses TRBV12-3 or TRBV12-4 and TRBJ1-5; D gene ambiguous. V gave up 3 bases and J gave up 5 bases, with 8 bases separating them. This CDR3 has 13 residues. The CDR3 DNA reads as TGTGCCAGCAGTTTTGGACGGTATCAGCCCCAGCATTTT. Amino acid sequence: CASSFGRYQPQHF.

Only a few counts were recorded for this clone. The chain is built from TRBV18 and TRBJ2-3; possibly TRBD2 for D (5 bases). V was pared by 4 bases and J by 4 bases, with 15 bases between. The CDR3 runs 15 residues. In germline, CDR1 is KGHSH, CDR2 LQKENI. The CDR3: CASSLYFEGSDTQYF. The CDR3 DNA is TGTGCCAGCTCACTTTATTTCGAGGGATCAGATACGCAGTATTTT.

The chain employs TRBV7-3 and TRBJ1-1; no definite D call. Trimming cost V 3 bases and J 7 bases, with 12 bases left between them. The CDR3 consists of 13 residues. Germline V CDR1 and CDR2: SGHTA, FQGTGA. CDR3 region: CASSFSPNSEAFF. Written as DNA, the CDR3 is TGTGCCAGCAGCTTCTCACCAAATAGTGAAGCTTTCTTT.

The chain recombines TRBV27 with TRBJ2-2; D may be TRBD1 (5 bases). Trimming removed 3 bases at V and 0 bases at J, with 11 bases between. CDR1 is MNHEY and CDR2 is SMNVEV in the germline V gene (reference sequence). This CDR3 is 16 amino acids long. This CDR3 is CASSLFWGPNTGELFF. The CDR3 coding sequence is TGTGCCAGCAGTTTGTTTTGGGGCCCGAACACCGGGGAGCTGTTTTTT.

This chain uses TRBV28 with TRBJ2-7; 14 bases agree with TRBD2. In germline, CDR1 is MDHEN, CDR2 SYDVKM. The CDR3 has 15 amino acids. V lost 5 bases and J lost 5; bases outside the gene matches: 5. The CDR3 sequence: CASSVTSGGADEQYF. CDR3 in DNA: TGTGCCAGCAGTGTGACTAGCGGGGGGGCTGACGAGCAGTACTTC.

The V and J genes are TRBV7-2 and TRBJ2-1; D might be TRBD2 (6 bases). Trimming removed 1 base from V and 6 bases from J, with 19 bases in between. There are 17 residues in the CDR3. Germline loops: CDR1 SGHTA, CDR2 FQGNSA. The CDR3 DNA sequence: TGTGCCAGCAGCTTAGATGCGCCCCTAGCGTACGTCAATGAGCAGTTCTTC. Its protein is CASSLDAPLAYVNEQFF.